These 25 T cell receptor beta chains were sequenced from one sample in a study of T cells after somatic rescue of genetic block. Clones were read by immunoSEQ multiplex PCR, and TCRdb kept only the in-frame ones, dropping some. Of approximately 67,000 clones in the sample, about 90% were seen once. Sequenced sample: peripheral blood mononuclear cells (PBMCs). The receptor source for this set is a middle-aged man.

V gene TRBV4-1 combines with J gene TRBJ2-7, with TRBD1 as a possible D gene (5 bases). The CDR3 loop spans 14 amino acids. Germline V CDR1 and CDR2: MGHRA, YSYEKL. Trimming stripped 1 base from V and 2 bases from J, with 9 bases between. The DNA of the CDR3 is TGCGCCAGCAGCCAAGGTCTCAGGGCCTACGAGCAGTACTTC. Its protein is CASSQGLRAYEQYF.

The CDR3 reads CATSSSPRSTNEQFF. Written as DNA, the CDR3 is TGTGCCACCAGCAGTTCACCACGGAGTACCAATGAGCAGTTCTTC. The gene calls are TRBV15 and TRBJ2-1; the D is unclear. The germline V gene encodes CDR1 LNHNV and CDR2 YYDKDF (reference sequence). The V end was cut by 3 bases, the J end by 6 bases, with 15 bases between. The CDR3 contains 15 residues.

The rearrangement links TRBV11-2 to TRBJ2-3, with TRBD2 identical over 8 bases. Unmatched junction bases numbered 8, after V lost 5 bases and J lost 1 base. The CDR3 is made up of 16 amino acids. Germline V gene data show CDR1 as SGHAT and CDR2 as FQNNGV. The CDR3 region is CASSPRLAPGTDTQYF. The CDR3 DNA follows: TGTGCCAGCAGCCCGAGACTAGCGCCGGGCACAGATACGCAGTATTTT.

The chain combines TRBV7-2 with TRBJ2-1, with 7 bases identical to TRBD1. Germline CDR1 SGHTA, CDR2 FQGNSA. The CDR3 extends over 11 amino acids. Trimming removed 5 bases from V and 12 bases from J; junction bases left unmatched: 4. The CDR3 here is CASSTRQGQFF. CDR3 DNA: TGTGCCAGCAGCACCCGACAGGGGCAGTTCTTC.

V is TRBV6-1 and J is TRBJ2-7; D is possibly TRBD2 (6 bases). Trimming left V 5 bases short and J 2 bases short, with 16 bases between. Germline values: CDR1 MNHNS, CDR2 SASEGT. The CDR3 has 15 amino acids. The CDR3 sequence: CASSPTGTQAYEQYF. CDR3 nucleotides: TGTGCCAGCAGTCCAACCGGGACTCAAGCCTACGAGCAGTACTTC.

The chain links TRBV28 to TRBJ1-2; no firm D call. This CDR3 has 11 residues. Germline CDR1 reads MDHEN; CDR2 reads SYDVKM. The V end was cut by 6 bases, the J end by 8 bases, with 10 bases between. CDR3 sequence (DNA): TGTGCCAGCAGCCAACCGTCCGGCTACACCTTC. Encoded protein: CASSQPSGYTF.

This clone was detected once. The chain recombines TRBV21-1 with TRBJ2-7; the D segment call TRBD2 is taken from the table without a DNA check. TRBV21-1 is reported as a pseudogene. This CDR3 is built from 14 residues. This CDR3 is CASSRTRLEAGVYF. CDR3 in DNA: TGTGCCAGCAGCAGGACCCGTCTGGAGGCCGGGGTTTACTTC.

The rearrangement joins TRBV2 to TRBJ2-5; D possibly corresponds to TRBD2 (6 bases). The end of the DNA aligns better with TRBJ2-7, so the J call may be wrong. The CDR3 sequence is 15 residues long. Per germline, CDR1 SNHLY and CDR2 FYNNEI. This chain's CDR3 is CASSVGGVRWYEQYF. Here the CDR3 DNA reads TGTGCCAGCAGTGTAGGAGGGGTGAGATGGTACGAGCAGTACTTC.

The V call is TRBV5-4, the J call TRBJ2-2; 8 positions match TRBD2. With 2 bases clipped from V and 5 bases from J, the junction kept 5 bases outside the gene matches. The CDR3 spans 15 residues. Germline loops: CDR1 SGHNT, CDR2 YYREEE (reference sequence). In DNA form, the CDR3 reads TGTGCCAGCAGCTTTACTAGCGGATTAACCGGGGAGCTGTTTTTT. Amino acids: CASSFTSGLTGELFF. Looking up the rest from reference TRBV5-4 and TRBJ2-2 gives the full variable domain: ETGVTQSPTHLIKTRGQQVTLRCSSQSGHNTVSWYQQALGQGPQFIFQYYREEENGRGNFPPRFSGLQFPNYSSELNVNALELDDSALYLCASSFTSGLTGELFFGEGSRLTVL.

The rearrangement links TRBV18 to TRBJ2-6, with D perhaps TRBD1 or TRBD2 (5 bases each). V was clipped by 8 bases and J by 0 bases, with 8 bases between them. Germline V lookup: CDR1 KGHSH, CDR2 LQKENI. This CDR3 comprises 14 residues. As DNA, the CDR3 is TGTGCCAGCCACGGGACCTCTGGGGCCAACGTCCTGACTTTC. Amino acid sequence: CASHGTSGANVLTF.

The J gene is TRBJ2-5, the V gene TRBV4-2; a weak D match, TRBD1 (7 bases). The J call is uncertain, as TRBJ2-7 better fits the DNA end. Germline loops: CDR1 LGHNA, CDR2 YNFKEQ. This CDR3 contains 15 residues. The CDR3 sequence: CASSQDPGGSYEQYF. CDR3 nucleotides: TGTGCCAGCAGCCAAGACCCAGGGGGGTCATACGAGCAGTACTTC.

This chain uses TRBV2 with TRBJ2-7; tentative D call: TRBD1 (6 bases). This CDR3 is built from 14 residues. The germline V and J ends were trimmed by 3 bases and 2 bases, with 11 bases remaining between them. Germline V gene lookup returns CDR1 SNHLY and CDR2 FYNNEI. CDR3 coding DNA: TGTGCCAGCAGTGATTACAGGGTAGCCTACGAGCAGTACTTC. This encodes CASSDYRVAYEQYF.

The chain employs TRBV10-3 and TRBJ2-1; 15 nucleotides line up with TRBD2. V shed 7 bases, J shed 15 bases, and the junction held 10 bases outside the gene matches. CDR1 ENHRY and CDR2 SYGVKD come from the germline V gene. This CDR3 contains 14 residues. CDR3 sequence reads: CAIKSGTSGGPSFF. In nucleotides, the CDR3 is TGTGCCATCAAATCCGGGACTAGCGGGGGGCCCTCGTTCTTC.

The chain links TRBV28 to TRBJ1-2; TRBD1 might be the D (6 bases). Germline CDR1 is MDHEN and CDR2 is SYDVKM. This CDR3 has 13 residues. Trimming cost V 6 bases and J 3 bases, with 11 bases left between them. As DNA, the CDR3 is TGTGCCAGCAGCCCTCCAGGGGACTATGGCTACACCTTC. It codes for CASSPPGDYGYTF.

This clone was recorded only once. This chain connects TRBV7-2 to TRBJ2-7; D remains unclear. Deletions cut 1 base from V and 1 base from J, with 8 bases between. Germline CDR1 and CDR2: SGHTA and FQGNSA. The CDR3 loop spans 14 amino acids. CDR3 protein: CASSLEGLSYEQYF. The CDR3 nucleotides are TGTGCCAGCAGCTTAGAGGGCCTATCCTACGAGCAGTACTTC.

V gene TRBV9 combines with J gene TRBJ2-3; weak D call: TRBD2 (6 bases). The V gene lost 0 bases and the J gene lost 2 bases, with 16 bases spanning the gap. Per the germline V gene, CDR1 is SGDLS and CDR2 is YYNGEE. The CDR3 sequence is 17 residues long. The DNA of the CDR3 is TGTGCCAGCAGCGTAGGCGGGACCCCCAGAATCACAGATACGCAGTATTTT. It yields the protein CASSVGGTPRITDTQYF.

Only a few counts were recorded for this clone. The V and J genes are TRBV29-1 and TRBJ2-7, with D unclear. CDR3 length equals 13 residues. V was pared by 5 bases and J by 0 bases, with 11 bases between. Germline CDR1 SQVTM, CDR2 ANQGSEA. CDR3 sequence (DNA): TGCAGCGTTATGGGCGGAAGCTCCTACGAGCAGTACTTC. Translated, it gives CSVMGGSSYEQYF.

V is TRBV27 and J is TRBJ2-2, with a tentative D call TRBD2 (6 bases). The ends were cut back, 3 bases at V and 0 bases at J, with 14 bases in the middle. This CDR3 comprises 17 residues. CDR1 and CDR2 from the germline V gene are MNHEY and SMNVEV (reference sequence). The DNA of the CDR3 is TGTGCCAGCAGTTTCGATATTTTAGCGGCGAACACCGGGGAGCTGTTTTTT. It specifies CASSFDILAANTGELFF.

This chain joins TRBV15 and TRBJ2-5, with D perhaps assigned TRBD1 or TRBD2 (5 bases each). The germline V gene has CDR1 LNHNV and CDR2 YYDKDF (reference sequence). V lost 5 bases and J 1 base, leaving 20 bases between the germline ends. The CDR3 is 17 residues long. The CDR3 protein is CATSPLGERGLQETQYF. CDR3 DNA sequence: TGTGCCACCAGCCCCCTGGGGGAACGGGGCCTCCAAGAGACCCAGTACTTC. Drawing the rest from reference TRBV15 and TRBJ2-5, the complete variable domain is DAMVIQNPRYQVTQFGKPVTLSCSQTLNHNVMYWYQQKSSQAPKLLFHYYDKDFNNEADTPDNFQSRRPNTSFCFLDIRSPGLGDTAMYLCATSPLGERGLQETQYFGPGTRLLVL.

This chain links TRBV6-4 with TRBJ1-4; 7 bases are a match to TRBD1. V lost 8 bases to trimming and J lost 8 bases; unmatched junction nucleotides: 17. The CDR3 length is 16 residues. Germline CDR1 reads MRHNA; CDR2 reads SNTAGT. In nucleotides, the CDR3 is TGTGCCAGCCGCGAGAGAGGCGGGACAGCGGACGAAAAACTGTTTTTT. Its protein product is CASRERGGTADEKLFF.

This clone was recorded only once. This rearrangement joins TRBV7-9 to TRBJ2-5, with 10 bases fitting TRBD1. The CDR3 loop spans 16 amino acids. Germline trimming cut 5 bases from V and 1 base from J; bases unmatched to any gene: 7. Germline values: CDR1 SEHNR, CDR2 FQNEAQ (reference sequence). The CDR3 nucleotides read TGTGCCAGCAGCCCCCCGGGACAGGGGTTCCAAGAGACCCAGTACTTC. Translated, it gives CASSPPGQGFQETQYF.

The chain is built from TRBV13 and TRBJ1-4, with D hard to call. Trimming stripped 5 bases from V and 5 bases from J, with 9 bases between. The CDR3 contains 13 residues. CDR1 and CDR2 (germline): PRHDT, FYEKMQ (reference sequence). The CDR3 coding sequence is TGTGCCAGCAGCCCGACGGGGAATGAAAAACTGTTTTTT. Translating gives CASSPTGNEKLFF.

The V call is TRBV6-6, the J call TRBJ2-1; 9 bases match TRBD1. The trim removed 6 bases at V and 3 bases at J, leaving 6 bases unmatched. The CDR3 runs 15 residues. The germline V gene has CDR1 MNHNY and CDR2 SVGAGI (reference sequence). The chain's CDR3 is CASSPGTGYYNEQFF. The DNA of the CDR3 is TGTGCCAGCAGCCCCGGGACAGGGTACTACAATGAGCAGTTCTTC.

V is TRBV15 and J is TRBJ2-1; D unresolved. The CDR3 length is 12 residues. Per the germline V gene, CDR1 is LNHNV and CDR2 is YYDKDF (reference sequence). The V and J ends lost 2 bases and 5 bases respectively, with 4 bases between them. The CDR3: CATSRPDNEQFF. CDR3 DNA: TGTGCCACCAGCAGACCGGACAATGAGCAGTTCTTC.

The V gene is TRBV6-5, the J gene TRBJ2-7; TRBD1 is a possible D gene (7 bases). The germline CDR1 and CDR2 sequences are MNHEY and SVGAGI. This CDR3 spans 15 amino acids. The V gene lost 5 bases and the J gene lost 4 bases, with 18 bases spanning the gap. The CDR3 here is CASSHPGGQTYEQYF. DNA of the CDR3: TGTGCCAGCAGTCACCCCGGGGGACAGACATACGAGCAGTACTTC.